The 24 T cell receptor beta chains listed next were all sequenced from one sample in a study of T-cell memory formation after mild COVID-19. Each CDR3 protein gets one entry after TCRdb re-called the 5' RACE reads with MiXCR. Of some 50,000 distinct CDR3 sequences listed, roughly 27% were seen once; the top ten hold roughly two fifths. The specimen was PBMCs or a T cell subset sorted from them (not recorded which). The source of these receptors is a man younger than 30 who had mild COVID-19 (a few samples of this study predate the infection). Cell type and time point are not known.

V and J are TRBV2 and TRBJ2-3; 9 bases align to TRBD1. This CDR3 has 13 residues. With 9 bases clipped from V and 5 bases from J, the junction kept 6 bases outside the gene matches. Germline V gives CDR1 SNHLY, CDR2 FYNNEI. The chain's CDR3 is CARGQGSRDTQYF. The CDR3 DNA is TGTGCCAGGGGACAGGGATCCAGAGATACGCAGTATTTT.

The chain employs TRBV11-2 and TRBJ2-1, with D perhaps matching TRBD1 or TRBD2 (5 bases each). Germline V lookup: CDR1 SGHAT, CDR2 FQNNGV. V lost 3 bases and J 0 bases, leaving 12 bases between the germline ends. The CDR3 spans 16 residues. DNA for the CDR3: TGTGCCAGCAGCTTCTTGGACACTAGCTCCTACAATGAGCAGTTCTTC. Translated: CASSFLDTSSYNEQFF.

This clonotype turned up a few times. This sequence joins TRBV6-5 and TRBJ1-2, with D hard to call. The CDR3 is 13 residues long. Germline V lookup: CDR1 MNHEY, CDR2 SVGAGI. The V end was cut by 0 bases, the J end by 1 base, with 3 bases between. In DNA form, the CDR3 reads TGTGCCAGCAGTTACTCCGATAACTATGGCTACACCTTC. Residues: CASSYSDNYGYTF.

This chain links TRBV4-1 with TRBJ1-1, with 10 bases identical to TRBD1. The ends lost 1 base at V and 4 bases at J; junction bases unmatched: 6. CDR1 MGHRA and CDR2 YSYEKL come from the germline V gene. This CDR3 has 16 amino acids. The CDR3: CASSQGQRTGGTEAFF. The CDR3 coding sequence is TGCGCCAGCAGCCAAGGTCAGAGGACAGGGGGCACTGAAGCTTTCTTT.

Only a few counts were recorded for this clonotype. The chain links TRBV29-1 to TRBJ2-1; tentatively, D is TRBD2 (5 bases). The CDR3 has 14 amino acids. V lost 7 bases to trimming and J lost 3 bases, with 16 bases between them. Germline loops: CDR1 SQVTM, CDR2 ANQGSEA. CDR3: CSDTTRRVYNEQFF. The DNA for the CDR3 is TGCAGCGACACTACTAGGAGAGTCTACAATGAGCAGTTCTTC.

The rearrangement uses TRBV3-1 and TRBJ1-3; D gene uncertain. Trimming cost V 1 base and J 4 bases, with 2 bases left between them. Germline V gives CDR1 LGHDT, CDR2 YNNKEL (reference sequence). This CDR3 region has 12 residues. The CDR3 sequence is CASSQVGNTIYF. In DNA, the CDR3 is TGTGCCAGCAGCCAAGTAGGAAACACCATATATTTT.

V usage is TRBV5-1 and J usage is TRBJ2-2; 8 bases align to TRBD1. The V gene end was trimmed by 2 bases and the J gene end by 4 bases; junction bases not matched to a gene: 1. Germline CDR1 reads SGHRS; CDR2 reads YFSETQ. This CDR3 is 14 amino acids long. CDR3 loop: CASSFDRGTGELFF. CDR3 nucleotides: TGCGCCAGCAGCTTTGACAGGGGCACCGGGGAGCTGTTTTTT.

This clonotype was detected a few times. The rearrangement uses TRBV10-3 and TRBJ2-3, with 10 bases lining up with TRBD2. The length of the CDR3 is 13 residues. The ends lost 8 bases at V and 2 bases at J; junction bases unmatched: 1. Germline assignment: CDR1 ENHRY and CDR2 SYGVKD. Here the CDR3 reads CAILAGDTDTQYF. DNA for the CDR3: TGTGCCATCCTAGCGGGAGACACAGATACGCAGTATTTT.

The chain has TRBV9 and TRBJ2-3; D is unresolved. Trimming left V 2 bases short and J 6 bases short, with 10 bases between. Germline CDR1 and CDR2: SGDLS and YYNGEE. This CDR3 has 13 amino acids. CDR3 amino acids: CASSVRSEDTQYF. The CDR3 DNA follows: TGTGCCAGCAGCGTTCGGTCCGAGGATACGCAGTATTTT.

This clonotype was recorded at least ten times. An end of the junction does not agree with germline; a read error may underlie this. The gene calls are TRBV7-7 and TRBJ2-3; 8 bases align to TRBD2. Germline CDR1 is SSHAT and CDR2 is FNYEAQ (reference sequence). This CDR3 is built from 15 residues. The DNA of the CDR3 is TGTGCTAGCAGCTACGCAGCGGGGGGCACAGATACGCAGTATTTT. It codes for CASSYAAGGTDTQYF. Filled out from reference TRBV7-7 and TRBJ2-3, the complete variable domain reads GAGVSQSPRYKVTKRGQDVTLRCDPISSHATLYWYQQALGQGPEFLTYFNYEAQPDKSGLPSDRFSAERPEGSISTLTIQRTEQRDSAMYRCASSYAAGGTDTQYFGPGTRLTVL.

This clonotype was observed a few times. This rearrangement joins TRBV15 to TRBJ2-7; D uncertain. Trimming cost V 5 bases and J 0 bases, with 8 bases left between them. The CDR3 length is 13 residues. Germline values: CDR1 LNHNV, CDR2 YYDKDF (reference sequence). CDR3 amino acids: CATSLPSSYEQYF. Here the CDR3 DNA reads TGTGCCACCAGCCTGCCGAGCTCCTACGAGCAGTACTTC.

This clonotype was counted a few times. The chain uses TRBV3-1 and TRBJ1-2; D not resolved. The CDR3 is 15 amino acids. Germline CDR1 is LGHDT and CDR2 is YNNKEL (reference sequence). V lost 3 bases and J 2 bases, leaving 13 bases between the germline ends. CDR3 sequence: CASSHPGVTNYGYTF. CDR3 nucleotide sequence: TGTGCCAGCAGCCACCCAGGAGTAACCAACTATGGCTACACCTTC.

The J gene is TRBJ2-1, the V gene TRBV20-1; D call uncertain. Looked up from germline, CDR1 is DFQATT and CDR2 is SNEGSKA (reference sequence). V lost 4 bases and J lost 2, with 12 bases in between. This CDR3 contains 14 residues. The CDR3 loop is CSAITVSPYNEQFF. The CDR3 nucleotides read TGCAGTGCTATAACAGTTTCTCCCTACAATGAGCAGTTCTTC.

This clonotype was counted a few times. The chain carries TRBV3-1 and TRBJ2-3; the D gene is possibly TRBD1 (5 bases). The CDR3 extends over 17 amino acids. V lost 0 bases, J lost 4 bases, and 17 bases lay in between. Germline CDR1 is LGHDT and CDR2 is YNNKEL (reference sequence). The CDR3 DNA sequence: TGTGCCAGCAGCCAAGAAGGTGGAACAGGATGGGCAGATACGCAGTATTTT. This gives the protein CASSQEGGTGWADTQYF.

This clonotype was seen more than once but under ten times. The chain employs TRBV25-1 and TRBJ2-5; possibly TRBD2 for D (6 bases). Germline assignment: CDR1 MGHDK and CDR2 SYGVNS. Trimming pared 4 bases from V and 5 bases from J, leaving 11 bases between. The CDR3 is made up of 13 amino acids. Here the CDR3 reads CASSVSGDETQYF. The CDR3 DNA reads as TGTGCCAGCAGTGTGTCGGGGGATGAGACCCAGTACTTC.

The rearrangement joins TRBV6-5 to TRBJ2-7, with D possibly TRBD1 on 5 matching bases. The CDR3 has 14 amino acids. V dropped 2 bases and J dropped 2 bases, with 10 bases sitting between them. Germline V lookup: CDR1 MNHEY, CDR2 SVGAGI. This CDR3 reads CASSYTGPTYEQYF. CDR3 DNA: TGTGCCAGCAGTTACACAGGCCCTACCTACGAGCAGTACTTC.

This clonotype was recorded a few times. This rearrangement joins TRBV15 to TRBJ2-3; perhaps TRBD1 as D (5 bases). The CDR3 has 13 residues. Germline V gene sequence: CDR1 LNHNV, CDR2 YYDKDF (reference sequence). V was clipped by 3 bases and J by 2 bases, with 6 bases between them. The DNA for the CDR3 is TGTGCCACCAGCAGGGACAACACAGATACGCAGTATTTT. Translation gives CATSRDNTDTQYF. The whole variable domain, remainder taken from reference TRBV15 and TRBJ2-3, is DAMVIQNPRYQVTQFGKPVTLSCSQTLNHNVMYWYQQKSSQAPKLLFHYYDKDFNNEADTPDNFQSRRPNTSFCFLDIRSPGLGDTAMYLCATSRDNTDTQYFGPGTRLTVL.

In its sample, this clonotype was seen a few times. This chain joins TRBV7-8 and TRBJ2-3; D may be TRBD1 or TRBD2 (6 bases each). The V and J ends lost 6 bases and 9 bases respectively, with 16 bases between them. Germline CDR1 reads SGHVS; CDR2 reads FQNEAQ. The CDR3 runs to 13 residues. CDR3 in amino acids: CASRLGGGHTQYF. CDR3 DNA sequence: TGTGCCAGCAGACTGGGTGGGGGGCACACGCAGTATTTT.

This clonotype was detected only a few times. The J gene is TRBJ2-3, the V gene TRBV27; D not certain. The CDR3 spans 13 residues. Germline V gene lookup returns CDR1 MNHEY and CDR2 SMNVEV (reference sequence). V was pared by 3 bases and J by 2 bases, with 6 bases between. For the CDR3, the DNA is TGTGCCAGCAGTTTCCCCAACACAGATACGCAGTATTTT. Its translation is CASSFPNTDTQYF.

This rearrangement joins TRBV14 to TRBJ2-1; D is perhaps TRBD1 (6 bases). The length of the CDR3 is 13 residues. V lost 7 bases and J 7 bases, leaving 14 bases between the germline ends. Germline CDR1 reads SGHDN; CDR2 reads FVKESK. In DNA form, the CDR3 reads TGTGCCAGCACGGGACACTTTGGAAATGAGCAGTTCTTC. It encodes CASTGHFGNEQFF.

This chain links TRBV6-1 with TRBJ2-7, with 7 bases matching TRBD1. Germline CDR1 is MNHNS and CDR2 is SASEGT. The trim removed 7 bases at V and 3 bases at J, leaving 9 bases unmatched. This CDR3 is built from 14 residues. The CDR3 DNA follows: TGTGCCAGCAACTACAGGGGCGCGGACTACGAGCAGTACGTC. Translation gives CASNYRGADYEQYV.

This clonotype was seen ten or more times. The CDR3 here is CASSFRTGNTEAFF. CDR3 sequence (DNA): TGTGCCAGCAGTTTCCGGACGGGGAACACTGAAGCTTTCTTT. The chain couples TRBV6-2 or TRBV6-3 to TRBJ1-1, with D hard to call. This CDR3 has 14 residues. Trimming took off 4 bases at V and 1 base at J, with 10 bases between the two ends. CDR1 is MNHEY, CDR2 SVGEGT, per germline.

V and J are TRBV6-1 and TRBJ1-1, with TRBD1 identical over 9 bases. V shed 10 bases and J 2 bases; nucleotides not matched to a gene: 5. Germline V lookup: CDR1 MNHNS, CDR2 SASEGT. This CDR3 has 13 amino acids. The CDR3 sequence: CATLTGGNTEAFF. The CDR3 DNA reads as TGTGCCACCCTGACAGGGGGAAACACTGAAGCTTTCTTT.

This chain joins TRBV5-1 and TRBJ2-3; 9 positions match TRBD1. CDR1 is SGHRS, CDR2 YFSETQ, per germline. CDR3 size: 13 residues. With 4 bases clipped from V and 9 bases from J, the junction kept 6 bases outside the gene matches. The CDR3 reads CASSALGTGTQYF. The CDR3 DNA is TGCGCCAGCAGCGCCCTCGGGACAGGGACGCAGTATTTT.